The present entry profiles one T cell receptor (beta chain) with its context. CDR3 length equals 17 residues. CDR1 is SEHNR, CDR2 FQNEAQ, per germline (reference sequence). With 5 bases removed from V and 0 bases from J, the gap between germline ends came to 17 bases. Using immunoSEQ multiplex PCR, the repertoire was profiled, and TCRdb retains in-frame clones only, with some absent. The sample shows approximately 7,000 clones, about 67% of them seen only once. This record comes from a study of T cell repertoires in ileal Crohn's disease. Study details: Biopsies at the proximal margin of the resected specimen form MI samples.

The time point denotes: proximal margin of the surgical specimen (macroscopically non-inflamed). This receptor was taken from an adult with Crohn's disease. The chain joins TRBV7-9 to TRBJ1-3, with a tentative D call TRBD1 (6 bases). The specimen sequenced was ileal tissue. CDR3 in amino acids: CASSPFGGRSSGNTIYF. CDR3 nucleotides: TGTGCCAGCAGCCCCTTTGGGGGGCGCAGCTCTGGAAACACCATATATTTT. The full variable domain, in which reference TRBV7-9 and TRBJ1-3 provide the parts outside the CDR3, is DTGVSQNPRHKITKRGQNVTFRCDPISEHNRLYWYRQTLGQGPEFLTYFQNEAQLEKSRLLSDRFSAERPKGSFSTLEIQRTEQGDSAMYLCASSPFGGRSSGNTIYFGEGSWLTVV.